The 14 T cell receptor beta chains below come from one sample, sequenced in a study of neurological immune-mediated disorders. Each CDR3 protein is one row after TCRdb ran MiXCR on the 5' RACE reads. The sample has fewer than 35,000 distinct CDR3 sequences; 3% to 3.5% are singletons. Material: PBMCs. All receptors come from a woman aged 30 to 39 with multiple sclerosis.

The sample holds many counts of this clonotype. The chain links TRBV25-1 to TRBJ2-7, with D perhaps matching TRBD2 (5 bases). The CDR3 is 15 amino acids. Trimming pared 0 bases from V and 2 bases from J, leaving 11 bases between. Germline CDR1 and CDR2: MGHDK and SYGVNS. DNA for the CDR3: TGTGCCAGCAGTGAATATTCTGAGGGAACCTACGAGCAGTACTTC. This sequence encodes CASSEYSEGTYEQYF.

The count of this clonotype is one. A read error may be the cause here, since a much bigger clone is one base away. This rearrangement joins TRBV14 to TRBJ2-6; a weak D match, TRBD1 (5 bases). Per the germline V gene, CDR1 is SGHDN and CDR2 is FVKESK. CDR3 length: 16 amino acids. The CDR3 region has the DNA TGTGCCAGCAGCCAACGCCGGGCCTCTGGGGCCAACGTCCTGCCTTTC. Translating it yields CASSQRRASGANVLPF.

By share, this clonotype counts as medium-sized. The chain carries TRBV6-5 and TRBJ1-1, with 7 bases lining up with TRBD1. The germline gives CDR1 MNHEY, CDR2 SVGAGI. Trimming cost V 7 bases and J 4 bases; bases outside gene matches: 12. CDR3 length: 15 residues. The CDR3 DNA reads TGTGCCAGCACGGGGTTAGGGGGCGCGGGCACTGAAGCTTTCTTT. It specifies CASTGLGGAGTEAFF.

This clonotype was counted at least ten times. V gene TRBV4-1 combines with J gene TRBJ2-2; no clear D. The CDR3 runs to 16 residues. The V gene lost 1 base and the J gene lost 4 bases, with 13 bases spanning the gap. Germline V gives CDR1 MGHRA, CDR2 YSYEKL. The chain's CDR3 is CASSQGPLMGTGELFF. The CDR3 nucleotides read TGCGCCAGCAGCCAAGGACCCTTGATGGGCACCGGGGAGCTGTTTTTT.

This clonotype has a count of ten or more. The genes are TRBV6-2 or TRBV6-3 and TRBJ2-3; 10 positions agree with TRBD2. V lost 7 bases to trimming and J lost 11 bases; unmatched junction nucleotides: 9. The germline V gene has CDR1 MNHEY and CDR2 SVGEGT. This CDR3 spans 13 amino acids. This CDR3 is CASTPFLAGEQYF. For the CDR3, the DNA is TGTGCCAGCACCCCCTTCCTAGCGGGGGAGCAGTATTTT.

This clonotype occurred many times. This chain joins TRBV12-3 or TRBV12-4 and TRBJ2-1; possible D gene TRBD2, 5 bases. V shed 1 base and J shed 7 bases, with 14 bases lying between them. The CDR3 totals 15 residues. The CDR3 reads CASSLELGAQNEQFF. DNA for the CDR3: TGTGCCAGCAGTTTAGAACTAGGTGCTCAAAATGAGCAGTTCTTC.

This clonotype has ten or more counts. The CDR3 sequence: CASSFSGVIAKNIQYF. The DNA for the CDR3 is TGTGCCAGCAGTTTTTCAGGGGTTATAGCCAAAAACATTCAGTACTTC. The chain employs TRBV7-2 and TRBJ2-4, with a weak D call TRBD1 (6 bases). V was pared by 6 bases and J by 0 bases, with 15 bases between. Germline values: CDR1 SGHTA, CDR2 FQGNSA. CDR3 length: 16 amino acids. Using reference TRBV7-2 and TRBJ2-4 for the parts outside the CDR3, the full variable domain is GAGVSQSPSNKVTEKGKDVELRCDPISGHTALYWYRQSLGQGLEFLIYFQGNSAPDKSGLPSDRFSAERTGGSVSTLTIQRTQQEDSAVYLCASSFSGVIAKNIQYFGAGTRLSVL.

Many counts were recorded for this clonotype. This chain links TRBV6-2 or TRBV6-3 with TRBJ1-6; the match to TRBD1 covers 9 bases. J lost 9 bases, V lost 5 bases, and 17 bases had no gene match. This CDR3 has 18 amino acids. From germline, CDR1 is MNHEY and CDR2 SVGEGT. The CDR3 DNA reads as TGTGCCAGCAGTAAACCCCGGGACAGGGAGTACGGCGGTTCACCCCTCCACTTT. It codes for CASSKPRDREYGGSPLHF.

The rearrangement joins TRBV7-8 to TRBJ1-1; perhaps TRBD1 as D (6 bases). V lost 1 base, J lost 2 bases, and 11 bases lay in between. Germline lookup yields CDR1 SGHVS and CDR2 FQNEAQ. The CDR3 has 15 residues. This CDR3 is CASSLGQGINTEAFF. The CDR3 coding sequence is TGTGCCAGCAGCTTAGGGCAGGGGATAAACACTGAAGCTTTCTTT.

This clonotype showed up many times. Sequence at one end of the junction differs from germline and may be a read error. The CDR3 nucleotides are TGTGCCAGCAGCGTAGGGGAAGCAAATTCACCCCTCAACTTT. Protein sequence: CASSVGEANSPLNF. The chain has TRBV9 and TRBJ1-6; D gene ambiguous. In germline, CDR1 is SGDLS, CDR2 YYNGEE. The CDR3 is 14 amino acids.

This clonotype came up many times. Germline and junction disagree at one end, which may indicate a read error. This sequence joins TRBV12-3 or TRBV12-4 and TRBJ1-5; no clear D gene. The CDR3 consists of 13 residues. CDR3 sequence: CASSLGGGQPQNF. The DNA of the CDR3 is TGTGCCAGCAGTTTAGGGGGAGGGCAGCCCCAGAATTTT.

This clonotype was counted at least ten times. The junction shows a germline mismatch at one end, possibly a read error. The chain couples TRBV12-3 or TRBV12-4 to TRBJ1-5; 8 nucleotides match TRBD1. The CDR3 is 15 amino acids. CDR3 sequence reads: CASSFRTGSNQPQNF. CDR3 in DNA: TGTGCCAGCAGTTTTCGGACAGGGAGCAATCAGCCCCAGAATTTT.

At least ten counts were recorded for this clonotype. The rearrangement joins TRBV20-1 to TRBJ2-1, with a weak D call TRBD1 (5 bases). The CDR3 sequence is 11 residues long. The V gene lost 6 bases and the J gene lost 9 bases, with 12 bases spanning the gap. Looked up from germline, CDR1 is DFQATT and CDR2 is SNEGSKA (reference sequence). The CDR3 DNA is TGCAGTGCCAGCCCAGGGCTTGAGCAGTTCTTC. Encoded protein: CSASPGLEQFF.

This clonotype was counted at least ten times. The chain carries TRBV18 and TRBJ1-5; D unclear. The ends were cut back, 6 bases at V and 9 bases at J, with 12 bases in the middle. The CDR3 consists of 12 residues. Germline V CDR1 and CDR2: KGHSH, LQKENI. The CDR3 DNA follows: TGTGCCAGCTCGGCGGAGTTCTCGCCCCAGCATTTT. As protein: CASSAEFSPQHF. Looking up the rest from reference TRBV18 and TRBJ1-5 gives the full variable domain: NAGVMQNPRHLVRRRGQEARLRCSPMKGHSHVYWYRQLPEEGLKFMVYLQKENIIDESGMPKERFSAEFPKEGPSILRIQQVVRGDSAAYFCASSAEFSPQHFGDGTRLSIL.